Below are 18 T cell receptor beta chains sequenced from a single sample in a study of blood T cell repertoires in COVID-19. Measured with immunoSEQ multiplex PCR; TCRdb has only the in-frame clones, and not every one. The data contain more than 400,000 clones, less than 95% of them singletons. Sample: PBMCs or T cells enriched from blood (not recorded which). These receptors were obtained from a man between 18 and 35 years old who had recovered from COVID-19.

The chain uses TRBV21-1 and TRBJ2-2; no check of the table's D call, TRBD1, against the DNA was made. TRBV21-1 is a recognized pseudogene. The CDR3 has 19 amino acids. The CDR3 here is CASSNSPGQGPSQTGELFF. CDR3 coding DNA: TGTGCCAGCAGCAATTCCCCGGGACAGGGACCAAGCCAAACCGGGGAGCTGTTTTTT.

The chain couples TRBV6-5 to TRBJ1-1; 10 bases map to TRBD1. The CDR3 consists of 14 residues. Germline CDR1 reads MNHEY; CDR2 reads SVGAGI. J lost 7 bases, V lost 7 bases, and 9 bases had no gene match. CDR3 nucleotides: TGTGCCAGCAACGAGGACAGGGGGTGGGGTGAAGCTTTCTTT. Its protein product is CASNEDRGWGEAFF.

V and J are TRBV4-1 and TRBJ1-5; TRBD1 matches at 11 bases. V trimming: 1 base; J trimming: 6 bases; junction bases outside the gene matches: 2. Germline CDR1 and CDR2: MGHRA and YSYEKL. The CDR3 spans 15 residues. In DNA, the CDR3 is TGCGCCAGCAGCCAAGTGGGACAGGGGGTTCAGCCCCAGCATTTT. Its translation is CASSQVGQGVQPQHF.

This sequence joins TRBV3-1 (or the pseudogene TRBV3-2) and TRBJ1-1; 9 bases are a match to TRBD1. CDR1 LGHDT and CDR2 YNNKEL come from the germline V gene (reference sequence). The CDR3 has 16 amino acids. J lost 5 bases, V lost 2 bases, and 9 bases had no gene match. In nucleotides, the CDR3 is TGTGCCAGCAGCCAAAGGAACAGGGGGCCTGGGACTGAAGCTTTCTTT. The encoded protein is CASSQRNRGPGTEAFF.

This clone was observed once. The chain is built from TRBV29-1 and TRBJ1-4, with D possibly being TRBD1 (6 bases). This CDR3 has 15 residues. Germline CDR1 and CDR2: SQVTM and ANQGSEA. V lost 4 bases and J lost 0, with 12 bases in between. In nucleotides, the CDR3 is TGCAGCGTTGGCCTACAGGGCACAACTAATGAAAAACTGTTTTTT. Encoded protein: CSVGLQGTTNEKLFF. Full variable domain (rest looked up from reference TRBV29-1 and TRBJ1-4): SAVISQKPSRDICQRGTSLTIQCQVDSQVTMMFWYRQQPGQSLTLIATANQGSEATYESGFVIDKFPISRPNLTFSTLTVSNMSPEDSSIYLCSVGLQGTTNEKLFFGSGTQLSVL.

The chain uses TRBV4-2 and TRBJ2-3; D unresolved. The V gene's germline CDR1 is LGHNA and CDR2 YNFKEQ. This CDR3 has 15 residues. The ends were cut back, 1 base at V and 5 bases at J, with 13 bases in the middle. The DNA for the CDR3 is TGTGCCAGCAGCCAAGGAATCTTAGCCGAAGATACGCAGTATTTT. It is translated as CASSQGILAEDTQYF.

The gene calls are TRBV6-5 and TRBJ1-2; D ambiguous. Germline CDR1 MNHEY, CDR2 SVGAGI. The CDR3 loop spans 14 amino acids. Trimming removed 6 bases from V and 0 bases from J, with 11 bases in between. The CDR3 here is CASSRSSANYGYTF. The CDR3 DNA reads as TGTGCCAGCAGCCGATCGTCGGCTAACTATGGCTACACCTTC.

Details on this clone: The same CDR3 is also encoded by other DNA sequences in this sample. The DNA for the CDR3 is TGTGCCAGCAGCGTAGCGGGATCTGGAAACACCATATATTTT. This encodes CASSVAGSGNTIYF. The rearrangement uses TRBV9 and TRBJ1-3; D uncertain. This CDR3 is built from 14 residues. Trimming took 0 bases from V and 1 from J, leaving 5 bases between them. Germline assignment: CDR1 SGDLS and CDR2 YYNGEE.

In this sample, this clone turned up once. V gene TRBV9 combines with J gene TRBJ2-7; D possibly corresponds to TRBD1 (7 bases). V lost 0 bases, J lost 7 bases, and 14 bases lay in between. Germline CDR1 and CDR2: SGDLS and YYNGEE. This CDR3 spans 14 amino acids. DNA of the CDR3: TGTGCCAGCAGCGTAGAGGAGGGGGCGCGGGAGCAGTACTTC. Encoded protein: CASSVEEGAREQYF.

This clone was detected only a few times. The CDR3: CASSFRGTYTF. The CDR3, as DNA: TGTGCCAGCAGCTTCAGGGGGACCTACACCTTC. This rearrangement joins TRBV5-8 to TRBJ1-2, with 7 bases lining up with TRBD1. The germline V gene has CDR1 SGHTS and CDR2 YDEGEE. V lost 2 bases to trimming and J lost 10 bases; unmatched junction nucleotides: 2. This CDR3 has 11 residues.

The rearrangement links TRBV6-2 or TRBV6-3 to TRBJ1-5; perhaps TRBD1 as D (5 bases). The CDR3 runs 15 residues. The V end lost 2 bases, the J end lost 7 bases, and 15 bases lay between the germline ends. In germline, CDR1 is MNHEY, CDR2 SVGEGT. The CDR3: CASSYGAGAGQPQHF. The CDR3, as DNA: TGTGCCAGCAGTTACGGGGCCGGAGCGGGGCAGCCCCAGCATTTT.

The rearrangement joins TRBV11-3 to TRBJ1-4, with D unresolved. Germline V gene sequence: CDR1 SGHNT, CDR2 YENEEA. CDR3 length: 14 residues. Trimming left V 3 bases short and J 5 bases short, with 10 bases between. CDR3 sequence reads: CASSFGWLNEKLFF. The CDR3 DNA is TGTGCCAGCAGCTTCGGGTGGCTGAATGAAAAACTGTTTTTT.

The J gene is TRBJ1-6, the V gene TRBV19, with 10 bases aligning to TRBD1. The germline gives CDR1 LNHDA, CDR2 SQIVND (reference sequence). The CDR3 spans 14 residues. V was pared by 4 bases and J by 11 bases, with 5 bases of the junction left unmatched. CDR3 sequence reads: CASSTRQGAAPLHF. The CDR3 coding sequence is TGTGCCAGTAGTACTAGACAGGGGGCTGCACCCCTCCACTTT.

CDR3 sequence reads: CASSARGTNEKLFF. The CDR3 DNA reads as TGTGCCAGCAGCGCGCGGGGCACTAATGAAAAACTGTTTTTT. J is TRBJ1-4 and V is TRBV3-1 (or the pseudogene TRBV3-2); TRBD1 is a possible D gene (5 bases). This CDR3 has 14 residues. Germline CDR1 reads LGHDT; CDR2 reads YNNKEL (reference sequence). V was trimmed by 5 bases and J by 2 bases, leaving 9 bases between them.

The V gene is TRBV7-9, the J gene TRBJ1-2, with 7 bases identical to TRBD1. The germline V gene has CDR1 SEHNR and CDR2 FQNEAQ (reference sequence). The length of the CDR3 is 14 residues. Germline trimming cut 5 bases from V and 6 bases from J; bases unmatched to any gene: 9. CDR3 protein: CASSPGGGGHGYTF. CDR3 bases: TGTGCCAGCAGCCCAGGAGGGGGCGGACATGGCTACACCTTC. Variable domain in full (rest from reference TRBV7-9 and TRBJ1-2): DTGVSQNPRHKITKRGQNVTFRCDPISEHNRLYWYRQTLGQGPEFLTYFQNEAQLEKSRLLSDRFSAERPKGSFSTLEIQRTEQGDSAMYLCASSPGGGGHGYTFGSGTRLTVV.

Details on this clone: Different DNA sequences within this sample yield the same CDR3. V is TRBV19 and J is TRBJ2-7; 10 bases line up with TRBD1. Germline lookup yields CDR1 LNHDA and CDR2 SQIVND (reference sequence). With 4 bases clipped from V and 3 bases from J, the junction kept 6 bases outside the gene matches. This CDR3 comprises 15 residues. CDR3 bases: TGTGCCAGTAGTACCACGGGACAGGGGAGCTACGAGCAGTACTTC. This codes for CASSTTGQGSYEQYF.

Turning to this clone: Other nucleotide sequences from this sample produce the same CDR3. This rearrangement joins TRBV3-1 (or the pseudogene TRBV3-2) to TRBJ2-3; D possibly corresponds to TRBD2 (6 bases). Looked up from germline, CDR1 is LGHDT and CDR2 is YNNKEL (reference sequence). The V gene lost 3 bases and the J gene lost 0 bases, with 10 bases spanning the gap. The length of the CDR3 is 15 residues. The CDR3 nucleotides are TGTGCCAGCAGCCAGGGCGGGACTAGCACAGATACGCAGTATTTT. It specifies CASSQGGTSTDTQYF.

This clone showed up just once. V is TRBV24-1 and J is TRBJ2-5; D gene uncertain. Germline assignment: CDR1 KGHDR and CDR2 SFDVKD. Deletions cut 2 bases from V and 5 bases from J, with 5 bases between. The CDR3 runs 12 residues. The CDR3 spells CATSDSMETQYF. The CDR3 nucleotides read TGTGCCACCAGTGATTCTATGGAGACCCAGTACTTC.